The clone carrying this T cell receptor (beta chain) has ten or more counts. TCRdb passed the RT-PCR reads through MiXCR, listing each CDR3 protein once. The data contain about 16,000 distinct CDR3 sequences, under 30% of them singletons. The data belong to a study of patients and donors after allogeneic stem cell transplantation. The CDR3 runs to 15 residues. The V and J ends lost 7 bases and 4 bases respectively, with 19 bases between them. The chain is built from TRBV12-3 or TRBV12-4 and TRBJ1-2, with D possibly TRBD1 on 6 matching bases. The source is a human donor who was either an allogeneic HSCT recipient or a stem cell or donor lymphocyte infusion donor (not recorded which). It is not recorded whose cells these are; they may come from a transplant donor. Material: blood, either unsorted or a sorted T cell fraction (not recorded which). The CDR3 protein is CASTPWGQGSYGYTF. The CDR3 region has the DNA TGTGCCAGCACTCCCTGGGGGCAGGGGTCCTATGGCTACACCTTC.